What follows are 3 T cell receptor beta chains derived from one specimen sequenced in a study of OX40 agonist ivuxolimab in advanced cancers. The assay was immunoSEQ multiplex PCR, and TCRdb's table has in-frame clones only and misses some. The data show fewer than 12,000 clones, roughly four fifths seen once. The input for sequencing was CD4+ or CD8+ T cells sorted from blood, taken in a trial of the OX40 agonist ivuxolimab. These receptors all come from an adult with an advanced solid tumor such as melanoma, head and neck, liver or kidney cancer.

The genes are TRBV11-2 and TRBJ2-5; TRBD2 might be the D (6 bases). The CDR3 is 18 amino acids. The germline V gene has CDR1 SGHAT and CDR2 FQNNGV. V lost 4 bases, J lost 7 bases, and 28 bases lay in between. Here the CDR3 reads CASSSGVRGLQHDGTQYF. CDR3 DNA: TGTGCCAGCAGCTCGGGGGTGAGGGGACTTCAACACGACGGGACCCAGTACTTC.

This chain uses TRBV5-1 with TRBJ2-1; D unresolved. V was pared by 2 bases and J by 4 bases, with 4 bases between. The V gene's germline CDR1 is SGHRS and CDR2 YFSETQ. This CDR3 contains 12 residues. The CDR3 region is CASSFSYNEQFF. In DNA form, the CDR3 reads TGCGCCAGCAGCTTTAGTTACAATGAGCAGTTCTTC.

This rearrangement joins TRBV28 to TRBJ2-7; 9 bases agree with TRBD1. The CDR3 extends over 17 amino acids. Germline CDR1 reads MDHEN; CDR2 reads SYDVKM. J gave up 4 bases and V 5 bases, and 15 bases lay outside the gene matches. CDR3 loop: CASSPHRTGGILYEQYF. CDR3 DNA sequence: TGTGCCAGCAGTCCCCACCGCACAGGGGGCATCTTGTACGAGCAGTACTTC.